This TCR beta chain originates from a study of blood T cell repertoires in COVID-19. Original processing methods: Counts of nucleated cells, estimated from reference gene primer amplification, were obtained. Profiled with immunoSEQ multiplex PCR; TCRdb holds only in-frame clones, not every one. Clonal size and the V and J genes are those of that table, whereas D and trimming came from the DNA. The table includes about 45,000 clones, more than 70% detected once. Sequenced: peripheral blood. This TCR derives from a woman of 80 years or more with acute or convalescent COVID-19.

CDR3 sequence reads: CASSYTGNFQGNTIYF. The CDR3 region has the DNA TGTGCCAGCAGTTATACAGGGAACTTCCAAGGAAACACCATATATTTT. V usage is TRBV5-6 and J usage is TRBJ1-3; a weak D match, TRBD1 (6 bases). Germline V gives CDR1 SGHDT, CDR2 YYEEEE. The CDR3 runs 16 residues. V was trimmed by 5 bases and J by 4 bases, leaving 19 bases between them.